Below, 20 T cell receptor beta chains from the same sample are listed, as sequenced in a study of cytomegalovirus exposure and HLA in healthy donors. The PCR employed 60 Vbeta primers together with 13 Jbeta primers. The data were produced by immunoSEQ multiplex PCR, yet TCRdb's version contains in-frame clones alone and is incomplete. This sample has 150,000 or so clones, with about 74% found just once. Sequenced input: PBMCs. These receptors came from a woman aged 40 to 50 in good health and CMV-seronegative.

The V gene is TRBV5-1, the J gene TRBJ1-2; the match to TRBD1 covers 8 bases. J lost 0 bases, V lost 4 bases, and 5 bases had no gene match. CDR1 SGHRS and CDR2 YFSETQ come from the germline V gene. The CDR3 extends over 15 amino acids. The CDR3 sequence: CASSRGTGSNYGYTF. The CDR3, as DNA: TGCGCCAGCAGCCGCGGGACAGGCTCTAACTATGGCTACACCTTC.

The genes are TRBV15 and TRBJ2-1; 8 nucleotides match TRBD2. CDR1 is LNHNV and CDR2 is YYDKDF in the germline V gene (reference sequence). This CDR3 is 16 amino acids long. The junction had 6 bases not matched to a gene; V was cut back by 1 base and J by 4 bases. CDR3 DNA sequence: TGTGCCACCAGCAGAGGAGGCGGGGGGCCTTACAATGAGCAGTTCTTC. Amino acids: CATSRGGGGPYNEQFF.

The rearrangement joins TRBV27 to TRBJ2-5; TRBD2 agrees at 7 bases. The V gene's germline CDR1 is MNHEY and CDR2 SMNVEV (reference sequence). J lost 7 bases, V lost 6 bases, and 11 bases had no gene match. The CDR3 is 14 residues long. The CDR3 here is CASSPYGGRGTQYF. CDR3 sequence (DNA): TGTGCCAGCAGCCCCTACGGGGGGAGGGGGACCCAGTACTTC.

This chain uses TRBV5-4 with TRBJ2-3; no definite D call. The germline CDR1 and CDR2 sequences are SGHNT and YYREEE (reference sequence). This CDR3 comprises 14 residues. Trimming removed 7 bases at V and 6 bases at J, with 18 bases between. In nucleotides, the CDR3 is TGTGCCAGCTCGGCCGGAAGCGTGGATGATACGCAGTATTTT. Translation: CASSAGSVDDTQYF.

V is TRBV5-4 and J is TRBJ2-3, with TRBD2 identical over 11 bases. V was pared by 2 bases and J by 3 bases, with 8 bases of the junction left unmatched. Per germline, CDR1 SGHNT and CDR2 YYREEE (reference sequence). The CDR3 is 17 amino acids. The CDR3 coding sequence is TGTGCCAGCAGCTTCCAGGGGACTAGCGGAGCAACAGATACGCAGTATTTT. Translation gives CASSFQGTSGATDTQYF.

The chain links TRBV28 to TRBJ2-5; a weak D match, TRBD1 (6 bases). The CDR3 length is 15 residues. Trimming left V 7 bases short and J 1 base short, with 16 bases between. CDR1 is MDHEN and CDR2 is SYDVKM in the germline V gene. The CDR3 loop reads CASTPPQGFQETQYF. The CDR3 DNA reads TGTGCCAGCACCCCCCCGCAGGGGTTCCAAGAGACCCAGTACTTC.

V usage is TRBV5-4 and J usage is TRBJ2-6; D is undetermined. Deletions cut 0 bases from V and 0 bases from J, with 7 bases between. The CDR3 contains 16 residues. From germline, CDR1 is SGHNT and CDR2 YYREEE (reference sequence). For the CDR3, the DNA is TGTGCCAGCAGCTTGGCGCAGTCCTCTGGGGCCAACGTCCTGACTTTC. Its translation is CASSLAQSSGANVLTF.

The CDR3 protein is CASSLPGYNEQFF. In DNA form, the CDR3 reads TGTGCCAGCAGTTTACCCGGCTACAATGAGCAGTTCTTC. The chain uses TRBV27 and TRBJ2-1; no firm D call. Germline V gene sequence: CDR1 MNHEY, CDR2 SMNVEV (reference sequence). The CDR3 runs 13 residues. V was cut by 2 bases and J by 3 bases, with 5 bases left in between.

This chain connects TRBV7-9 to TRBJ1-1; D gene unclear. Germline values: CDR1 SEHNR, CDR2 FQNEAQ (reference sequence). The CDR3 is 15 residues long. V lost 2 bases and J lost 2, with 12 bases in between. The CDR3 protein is CASSLSRDVNTEAFF. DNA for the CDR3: TGTGCCAGCAGCTTATCTCGAGATGTCAACACTGAAGCTTTCTTT.

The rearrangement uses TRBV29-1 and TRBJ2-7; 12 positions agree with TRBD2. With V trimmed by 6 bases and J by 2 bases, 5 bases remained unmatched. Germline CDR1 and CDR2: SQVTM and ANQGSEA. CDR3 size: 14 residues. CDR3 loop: CSVKGLAGAYEQYF. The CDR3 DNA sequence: TGCAGCGTAAAGGGACTAGCGGGTGCCTACGAGCAGTACTTC.

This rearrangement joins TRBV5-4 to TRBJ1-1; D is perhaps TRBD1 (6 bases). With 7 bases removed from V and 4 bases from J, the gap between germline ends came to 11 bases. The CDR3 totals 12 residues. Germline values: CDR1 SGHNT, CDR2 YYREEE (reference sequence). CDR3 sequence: CASSRQATEAFF. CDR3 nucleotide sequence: TGTGCCAGCTCTAGACAGGCCACTGAAGCTTTCTTT.

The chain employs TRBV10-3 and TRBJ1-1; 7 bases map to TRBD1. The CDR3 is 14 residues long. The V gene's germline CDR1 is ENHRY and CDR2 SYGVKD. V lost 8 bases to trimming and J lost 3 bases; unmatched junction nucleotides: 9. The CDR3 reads CAIGREGGHTEAFF. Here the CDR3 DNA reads TGTGCCATCGGCAGGGAAGGGGGCCACACTGAAGCTTTCTTT.

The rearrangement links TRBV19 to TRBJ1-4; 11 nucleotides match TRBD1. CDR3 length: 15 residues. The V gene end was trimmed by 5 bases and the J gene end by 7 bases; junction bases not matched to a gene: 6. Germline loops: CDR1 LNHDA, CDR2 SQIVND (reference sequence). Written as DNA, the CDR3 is TGTGCCAGTAGTCTGCCCGGGACAGGGGGTGAAAAACTGTTTTTT. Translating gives CASSLPGTGGEKLFF.

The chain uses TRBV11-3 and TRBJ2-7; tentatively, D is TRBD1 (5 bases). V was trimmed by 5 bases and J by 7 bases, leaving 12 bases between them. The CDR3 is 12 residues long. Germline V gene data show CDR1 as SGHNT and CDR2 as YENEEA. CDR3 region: CASSRQGREQYF. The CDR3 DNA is TGTGCCAGCAGCCGGCAGGGAAGAGAGCAGTACTTC.

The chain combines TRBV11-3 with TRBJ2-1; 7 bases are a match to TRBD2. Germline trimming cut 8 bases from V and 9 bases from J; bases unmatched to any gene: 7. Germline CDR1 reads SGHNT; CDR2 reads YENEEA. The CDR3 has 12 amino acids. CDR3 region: CASHFTGGEQFF. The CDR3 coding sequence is TGTGCCAGCCACTTCACGGGGGGTGAGCAGTTCTTC. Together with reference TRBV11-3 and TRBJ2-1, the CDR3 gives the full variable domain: EAGVVQSPRYKIIEKKQPVAFWCNPISGHNTLYWYLQNLGQGPELLIRYENEEAVDDSQLPKDRFSAERLKGVDSTLKIQPAELGDSAVYLCASHFTGGEQFFGPGTRLTVL.

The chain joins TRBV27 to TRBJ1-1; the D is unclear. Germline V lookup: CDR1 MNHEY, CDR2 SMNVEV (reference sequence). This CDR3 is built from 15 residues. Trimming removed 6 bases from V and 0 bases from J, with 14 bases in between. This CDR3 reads CASRHRTVVNTEAFF. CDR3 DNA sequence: TGTGCCAGCAGGCACCGCACAGTCGTGAACACTGAAGCTTTCTTT.

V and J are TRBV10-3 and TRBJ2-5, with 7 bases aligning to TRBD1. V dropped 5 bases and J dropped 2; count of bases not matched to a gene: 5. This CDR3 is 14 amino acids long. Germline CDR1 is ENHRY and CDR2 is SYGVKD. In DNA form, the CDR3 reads TGTGCCATCAGTCAGGACAGGACACAAGAGACCCAGTACTTC. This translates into CAISQDRTQETQYF.

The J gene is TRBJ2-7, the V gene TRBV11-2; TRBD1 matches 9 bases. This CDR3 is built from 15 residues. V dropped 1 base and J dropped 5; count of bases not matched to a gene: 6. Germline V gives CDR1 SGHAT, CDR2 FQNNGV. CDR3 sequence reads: CASSLALDRGDEQYF. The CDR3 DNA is TGTGCCAGCAGCTTAGCCCTGGACAGGGGCGACGAGCAGTACTTC.

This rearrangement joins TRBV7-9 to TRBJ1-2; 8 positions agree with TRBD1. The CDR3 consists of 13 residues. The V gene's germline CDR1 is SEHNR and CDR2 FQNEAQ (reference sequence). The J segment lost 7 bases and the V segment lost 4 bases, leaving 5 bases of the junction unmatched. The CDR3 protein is CASSWTGSSGYTF. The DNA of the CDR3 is TGTGCCAGCAGCTGGACAGGGTCAAGTGGCTACACCTTC.

The CDR3 sequence is CASRSSASSYNEQFF. CDR3 in DNA: TGTGCCAGCAGATCTAGCGCGAGCTCCTACAATGAGCAGTTCTTC. The gene calls are TRBV6-1 and TRBJ2-1; TRBD2 might be the D (6 bases). The V gene lost 6 bases and the J gene lost 0 bases, with 12 bases spanning the gap. The CDR3 has 15 amino acids. Germline V lookup: CDR1 MNHNS, CDR2 SASEGT.